The present T cell receptor (beta chain) was sequenced within a study of T cell repertoires in cytomegalovirus infection. Study information: Based on public TCR beta signatures, there were indications of CMV infection and of a matching HLA type.

Findings and caveats of the study: Clonotypes of TCR beta that were HLA-C-restricted and CMV-specific dominated the ex vivo response. Carriers of CMV plus the relevant HLA were identified by cumulative public TCR beta family frequency.

Germline CDR1 and CDR2: MNHEY and SVGEGT. This CDR3 comprises 14 residues. Losses at the gene ends were 7 bases for V and 13 bases for J; bases not matched to a gene: 16. A note on this clonotype: As yet, its antigen is unknown.

TCRdb independently ran MiXCR on the reads; one entry per CDR3 protein. The sample has 350,000 to 400,000 distinct CDR3 sequences, about 35% seen once; the top ten hold approximately 13%. V is TRBV6-2 or TRBV6-3 and J is TRBJ2-1; 7 nucleotides line up with TRBD2. The source was cultured PBMCs, collected from culture after CMV antigen stimulation. This receptor was taken from a human donor in good health (CMV status not recorded). Some clones in this sample may be carry-over from other donors' samples. CDR3 DNA: TGTGCCAGCACCAGAAAAAGGACTAGTTTCTTTCAGTTCTTC. Translating it yields CASTRKRTSFFQFF.